Each of the 7 T cell receptor beta chains below was sequenced from the same sample in a study of blood T cell repertoires in COVID-19 (TCRdb year 2020). Libraries were made using the immunoSEQ multiplex PCR assay. This immuneACCESS table, as held by TCRdb, lists in-frame sequences with V and J called but not all clones. Of the missing ones, under half trace to an unresolved V gene in checked studies; the others have no known cause. Present in this sample are more than 200,000 clones, more than 70% of which were seen just once. The ten biggest clones cover about 8.9% of the sample. What was sequenced was peripheral blood. The receptors originated from a woman aged 50 to 65 with acute or convalescent COVID-19.

The sample holds a few counts of this clone. The chain uses TRBV25-1 and TRBJ2-7; possible D gene TRBD1, 6 bases. The germline gives CDR1 MGHDK, CDR2 SYGVNS. The CDR3 extends over 12 amino acids. V lost 5 bases and J 8 bases, leaving 13 bases between the germline ends. DNA of the CDR3: TGTGCCAGCAGTTACACAGGGTACCAGCAGTACTTC. It is translated as CASSYTGYQQYF.

The count of this clone is one. The V call is TRBV6-5, the J call TRBJ2-2, with D unclear. Deletions cut 8 bases from V and 6 bases from J, with 10 bases between. The CDR3 spans 12 residues. In germline, CDR1 is MNHEY, CDR2 SVGAGI. CDR3 nucleotides: TGTGCCAGCTCTGAGCCCGCCGGGGAGCTGTTTTTT. Translating gives CASSEPAGELFF.

The rearrangement uses TRBV3-1 (or the pseudogene TRBV3-2) and TRBJ2-2, with 7 bases that match TRBD2. V gave up 4 bases and J gave up 2 bases; unmatched junction bases: 4. This CDR3 region has 15 residues. Looked up from germline, CDR1 is LGHDT and CDR2 is YNNKEL (reference sequence). CDR3: CASSPIAGNTGELFF. CDR3 in DNA: TGTGCCAGCAGCCCAATAGCGGGTAACACCGGGGAGCTGTTTTTT.

The chain combines TRBV3-1 (or the pseudogene TRBV3-2) with TRBJ2-2, with TRBD1 identical over 9 bases. Germline CDR1 LGHDT, CDR2 YNNKEL (reference sequence). The CDR3 loop spans 17 amino acids. With 3 bases clipped from V and 6 bases from J, the junction kept 11 bases outside the gene matches. The CDR3 DNA is TGTGCCAGCAGCCATACAGGGGGCGCGGTAGTATCCGGGGAGCTGTTTTTT. Amino acids: CASSHTGGAVVSGELFF.

The chain uses TRBV2 and TRBJ2-7, with 11 bases that match TRBD1. This CDR3 has 14 amino acids. Germline lookup yields CDR1 SNHLY and CDR2 FYNNEI. Trimming at V came to 3 bases and at J to 2 bases, leaving 0 bases not matched to a gene. The DNA of the CDR3 is TGTGCCAGCAGTGAGGGACAGGGGGCCTACGAGCAGTACTTC. It is translated as CASSEGQGAYEQYF.

The chain links TRBV19 to TRBJ1-5; D gene unclear. This CDR3 has 13 amino acids. V lost 10 bases and J lost 0, with 10 bases in between. In germline, CDR1 is LNHDA, CDR2 SQIVND (reference sequence). CDR3 region: CAIQENSNQPQHF. The CDR3 bases are TGTGCCATTCAGGAAAATAGCAATCAGCCCCAGCATTTT.

In its sample, this clone was seen once. The rearrangement uses TRBV2 and TRBJ2-1; 14 positions match TRBD2. CDR3 size: 17 residues. Germline V CDR1 and CDR2: SNHLY, FYNNEI. The V segment lost 8 bases and the J segment 6 bases; nucleotides outside the gene matches: 12. The CDR3 coding sequence is TGTGCCAGCCAGGGTCCTCGGACTAGCGGGAGGATCAATGAGCAGTTCTTC. It specifies CASQGPRTSGRINEQFF.